This TCR beta chain was identified during a study of CD8 T cells in ankylosing spondylitis. Study outcomes and limitations: From matched ankylosing spondylitis synovial fluid, disease-linked clones were reportedly recovered at significantly enriched levels. Apparently characteristic of ankylosing spondylitis blood was a TCR beta motif (roughly eight highly homologous variants).

Note on this clonotype: The antigen is undetermined.

TCRdb re-called the 5' RACE reads through MiXCR, storing one row per CDR3 protein. Here the sample spans about 540,000 distinct CDR3 sequences, about an eighth being singletons. Trimming removed 0 bases at V and 5 bases at J, with 20 bases between. Germline CDR1 is LGHDT and CDR2 is YNNKEL (reference sequence). This CDR3 is 19 amino acids long. The rearrangement links TRBV3-1 to TRBJ1-6, with D hard to call. The sequenced material came from blood, either unsorted or a sorted T cell fraction (not recorded which). The receptor comes from a male donor with ankylosing spondylitis. DNA of the CDR3: TGTGCCAGCAGCCAAGATAGGTGGATCGAGGCAGGAAATAATTCACCCCTCCACTTT. Its translation is CASSQDRWIEAGNNSPLHF.